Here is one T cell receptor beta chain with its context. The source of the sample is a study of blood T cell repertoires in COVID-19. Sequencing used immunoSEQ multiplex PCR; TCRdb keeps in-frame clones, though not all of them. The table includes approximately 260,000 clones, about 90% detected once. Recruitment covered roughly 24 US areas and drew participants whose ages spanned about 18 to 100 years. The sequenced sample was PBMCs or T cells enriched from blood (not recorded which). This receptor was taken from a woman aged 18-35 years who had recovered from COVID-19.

This chain's CDR3 is CASSPRSRGTGELFF. CDR3 nucleotides: TGTGCCAGCAGTCCCAGGTCAAGGGGCACCGGGGAGCTGTTTTTT. V is TRBV27 and J is TRBJ2-2; a weak D match, TRBD1 (5 bases). CDR3 length: 15 amino acids. The ends were cut back, 5 bases at V and 4 bases at J, with 14 bases in the middle. From germline, CDR1 is MNHEY and CDR2 SMNVEV (reference sequence).